A selection of T cell receptor beta chains follows, all from one sample in a study of T cell responses to AZD1222 COVID-19 vaccine. Using immunoSEQ multiplex PCR, the repertoire was profiled, and TCRdb retains in-frame clones only, with some absent. Of more than 120,000 clones in the sample, around 90% were seen once. Material: peripheral blood, obtained 28 days after the second dose of the MenACWY control vaccine. Receptor source: an adult who received the MenACWY meningococcal vaccine as a control. CDR3s include the opening cysteine and the closing phenylalanine or tryptophan. Each record gives: J gene, D gene, V gene, clone size, CDR3 DNA, CDR3 protein. A D gene is named only where the DNA matches it firmly. The size entry is marked missing in some rows and otherwise reads once, few, many or a size class.

>TRBJ1-3|-|TRBV7-9|-
TGTGCCAGCAGCTTAGCGGGTCGGATTCAGGAAGGAAACACCATATATTTT
CASSLAGRIQEGNTIYF
>TRBJ1-4|-|TRBV4-3|-
TGCGCCAGCAGCCAAGCGCTTCCGGTGTCGAAACTGTTTTTT
CASSQALPVSKLFF
>TRBJ1-5|TRBD1|TRBV6-5|few
TGTGCCAGCCGAACAGGGGAACATCAGCCCCAGCATTTT
CASRTGEHQPQHF
>TRBJ2-7|-|TRBV6-6|-
TGTGCCAGCAGCCTCTTAACAGGGACCTACGAGCAGTACTTC
CASSLLTGTYEQYF
>TRBJ1-5|-|TRBV6-6|-
TGTGCCAGCAGTTACCGGCAGGGGAATCAGCCCCAGCATTTT
CASSYRQGNQPQHF
>TRBJ1-2|TRBD1|TRBV6-6|-
TGTGCCAGCAACGCAGGGGGATCTAACTATGGCTACACCTTC
CASNAGGSNYGYTF
>TRBJ2-7|TRBD1|TRBV5-4|-
TGTGCCAGCAGCCTCTCCGGGACAGGGCACTACGAGCAGTACTTC
CASSLSGTGHYEQYF
>TRBJ2-3|TRBD1|TRBV11-3|-
TGTGCCCGCTCAAGTACCCCCCCCCGGGACAGGGGTGCCACAGATACGCAGTATTTT
CARSSTPPRDRGATDTQYF
>TRBJ1-5|-|TRBV4-1|-
TGCGCCAGCAGCCACCCGAGGGGGGAGCCTCAGCCCCAGCATTTT
CASSHPRGEPQPQHF
>TRBJ1-3|-|TRBV9|-
TGTGCCAGCAGCCCGGGAAGGGGGGGAAACACCATATATTTT
CASSPGRGGNTIYF
>TRBJ1-2|TRBD1|TRBV29-1|-
TGCAGCGTCGCACCGGGACAGGGCCCCTATGGCTACACCTTC
CSVAPGQGPYGYTF
>TRBJ1-3|TRBD1|TRBV25-1|-
TGTGCCAGCAGTTCCGGGACAGGGTCTGGAAACACCATATATTTT
CASSSGTGSGNTIYF
>TRBJ2-7|-|TRBV5-4|-
TGTGCCAGCAGCTCCTCCTACGAGCAGTACTTC
CASSSSYEQYF
>TRBJ1-2|-|TRBV6-5|few
TGTGCCAGCAGTACAGGTCTCGGGGGCTACACCTTC
CASSTGLGGYTF
>TRBJ1-2|-|TRBV27|few
TGTGCCAGCAGTTCCCATCTTGGAAGGGGCGGCCGTGGCTACACCTTC
CASSSHLGRGGRGYTF
>TRBJ2-7|-|TRBV30|-
TGTGCCTGGAGTCCCTCTGGTTACGAGCAGTACTTC
CAWSPSGYEQYF
>TRBJ2-3|-|TRBV6-2/TRBV6-3|-
TGTGCCAGCAGTACCGGGGCCAATATAGAAGATACGCAGTATTTT
CASSTGANIEDTQYF
>TRBJ2-1|-|TRBV9|-
TGTGCCAGCAGCGATGGCGGGCGTTACAATGAGCAGTTCTTC
CASSDGGRYNEQFF
>TRBJ2-1|TRBD2|TRBV9|-
TGTGCCAGCAGCGTAGAAGCGGGAGGGTACAATGAGCAGTTCTTC
CASSVEAGGYNEQFF
>TRBJ2-7|-|TRBV7-2|-
TGTGCCAGCAGAACGACCACCGGGACTCCTCAGTACTTC
CASRTTTGTPQYF
>TRBJ2-5|-|TRBV11-2|-
TGTGCCAGCACCGCAGGGACACCCCAAGAGACCCAGTACTTC
CASTAGTPQETQYF